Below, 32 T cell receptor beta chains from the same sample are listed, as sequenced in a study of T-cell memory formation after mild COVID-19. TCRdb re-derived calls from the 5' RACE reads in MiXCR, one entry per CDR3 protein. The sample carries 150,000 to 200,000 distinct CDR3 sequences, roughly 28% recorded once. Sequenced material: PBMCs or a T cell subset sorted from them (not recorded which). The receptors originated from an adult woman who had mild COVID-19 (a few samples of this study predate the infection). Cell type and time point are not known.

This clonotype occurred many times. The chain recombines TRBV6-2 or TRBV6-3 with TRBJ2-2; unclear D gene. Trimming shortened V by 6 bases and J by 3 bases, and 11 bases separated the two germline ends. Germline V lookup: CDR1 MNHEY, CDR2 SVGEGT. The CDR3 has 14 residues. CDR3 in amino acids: CASRQPSDTGELFF. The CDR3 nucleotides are TGTGCCAGCAGGCAGCCCTCGGACACCGGGGAGCTGTTTTTT.

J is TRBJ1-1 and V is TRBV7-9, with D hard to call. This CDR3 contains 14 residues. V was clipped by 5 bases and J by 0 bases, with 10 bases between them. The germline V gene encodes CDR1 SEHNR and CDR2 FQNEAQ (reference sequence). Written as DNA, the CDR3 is TGTGCCAGCAGCCACGACTATTTGAACACTGAAGCTTTCTTT. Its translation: CASSHDYLNTEAFF. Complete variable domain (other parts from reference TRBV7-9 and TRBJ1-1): DTGVSQNPRHKITKRGQNVTFRCDPISEHNRLYWYRQTLGQGPEFLTYFQNEAQLEKSRLLSDRFSAERPKGSFSTLEIQRTEQGDSAMYLCASSHDYLNTEAFFGQGTRLTVV.

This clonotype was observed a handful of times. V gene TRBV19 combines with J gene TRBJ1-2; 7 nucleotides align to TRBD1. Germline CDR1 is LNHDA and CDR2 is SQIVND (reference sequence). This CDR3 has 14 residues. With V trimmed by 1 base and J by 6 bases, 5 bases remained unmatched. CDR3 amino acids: CASSIGGGRDGYTF. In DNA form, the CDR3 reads TGTGCCAGTAGTATAGGAGGGGGCCGGGATGGCTACACCTTC. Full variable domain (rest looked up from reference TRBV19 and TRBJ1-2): DGGITQSPKYLFRKEGQNVTLSCEQNLNHDAMYWYRQDPGQGLRLIYYSQIVNDFQKGDIAEGYSVSREKKESFPLTVTSAQKNPTAFYLCASSIGGGRDGYTFGSGTRLTVV.

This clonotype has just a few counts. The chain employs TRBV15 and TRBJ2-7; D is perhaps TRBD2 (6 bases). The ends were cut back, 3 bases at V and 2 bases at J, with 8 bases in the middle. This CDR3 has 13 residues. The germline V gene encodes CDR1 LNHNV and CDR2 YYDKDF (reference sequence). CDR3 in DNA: TGTGCCACCAGCAGGGGACTTCCCTACGAGCAGTACTTC. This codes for CATSRGLPYEQYF.

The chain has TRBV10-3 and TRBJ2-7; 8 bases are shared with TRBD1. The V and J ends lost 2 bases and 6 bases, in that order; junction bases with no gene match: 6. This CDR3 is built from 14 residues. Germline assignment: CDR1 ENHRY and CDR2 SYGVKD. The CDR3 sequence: CAISEPGGGGEQYF. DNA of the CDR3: TGTGCCATCAGTGAGCCAGGGGGCGGCGGCGAGCAGTACTTC.

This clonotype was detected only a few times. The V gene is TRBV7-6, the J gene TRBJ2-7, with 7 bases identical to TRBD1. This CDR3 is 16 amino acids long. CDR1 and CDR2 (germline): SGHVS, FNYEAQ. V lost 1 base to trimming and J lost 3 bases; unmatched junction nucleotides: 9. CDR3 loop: CASSLGQGPLNYEQYF. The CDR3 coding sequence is TGTGCCAGCAGCTTAGGACAGGGTCCACTAAACTACGAGCAGTACTTC.

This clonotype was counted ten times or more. The CDR3 DNA follows: TGCGCCAGCAGCTTGGCTAGCGACTACCAAGAGACCCAGTACTTC. Its protein is CASSLASDYQETQYF. V gene TRBV5-1 combines with J gene TRBJ2-5; possible D gene TRBD2, 6 bases. Germline CDR1 and CDR2: SGHRS and YFSETQ. V gave up 0 bases and J gave up 0 bases, with 9 bases separating them. The CDR3 sequence is 15 residues long. The full variable domain, with the rest looked up from reference TRBV5-1 and TRBJ2-5, is KAGVTQTPRYLIKTRGQQVTLSCSPISGHRSVSWYQQTPGQGLQFLFEYFSETQRNKGNFPGRFSGRQFSNSRSEMNVSTLELGDSALYLCASSLASDYQETQYFGPGTRLLVL.

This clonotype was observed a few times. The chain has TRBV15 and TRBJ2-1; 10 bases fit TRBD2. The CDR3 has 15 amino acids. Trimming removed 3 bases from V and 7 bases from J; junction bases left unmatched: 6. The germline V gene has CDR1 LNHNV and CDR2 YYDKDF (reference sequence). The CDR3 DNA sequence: TGTGCCACCAGCAGTGAGACTAGCGGGCATAATGAGCAGTTCTTC. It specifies CATSSETSGHNEQFF.

In DNA form, the CDR3 reads TGTGCCAGCGGAAAACAGGGGGCACGATCCAACTATGGCTACACCTTC. Translated: CASGKQGARSNYGYTF. J is TRBJ1-2 and V is TRBV12-3 or TRBV12-4, with TRBD1 matching over 9 bases. V lost 8 bases to trimming and J lost 2 bases; unmatched junction nucleotides: 12. The CDR3 loop spans 16 amino acids.

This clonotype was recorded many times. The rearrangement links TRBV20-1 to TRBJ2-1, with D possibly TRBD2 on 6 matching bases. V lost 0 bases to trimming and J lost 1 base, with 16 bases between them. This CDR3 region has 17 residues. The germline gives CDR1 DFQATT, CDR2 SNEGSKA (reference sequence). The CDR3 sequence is CSARDLPRDSSYNEQFF. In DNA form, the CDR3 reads TGCAGTGCTAGAGACTTACCCCGGGACTCGTCCTACAATGAGCAGTTCTTC.

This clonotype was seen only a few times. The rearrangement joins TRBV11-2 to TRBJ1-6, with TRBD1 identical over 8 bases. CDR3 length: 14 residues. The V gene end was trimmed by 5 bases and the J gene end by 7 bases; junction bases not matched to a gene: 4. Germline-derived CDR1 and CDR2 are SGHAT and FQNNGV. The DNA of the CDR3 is TGTGCCAGCAGCCTGGACAGGGTAAATTCACCCCTCCACTTT. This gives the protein CASSLDRVNSPLHF.

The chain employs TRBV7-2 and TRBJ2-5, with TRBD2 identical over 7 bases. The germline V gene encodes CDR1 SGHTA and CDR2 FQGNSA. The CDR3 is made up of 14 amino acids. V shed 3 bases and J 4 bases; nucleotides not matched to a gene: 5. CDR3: CASSFYGGRETQYF. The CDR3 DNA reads TGTGCCAGCAGCTTTTACGGGGGGAGAGAGACCCAGTACTTC.

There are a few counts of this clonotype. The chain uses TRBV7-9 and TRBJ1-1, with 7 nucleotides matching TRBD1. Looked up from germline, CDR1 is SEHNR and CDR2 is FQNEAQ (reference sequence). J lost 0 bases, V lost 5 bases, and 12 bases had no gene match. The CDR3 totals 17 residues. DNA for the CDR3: TGTGCCAGCAGCCTACACGGACAGGCGGGGATGAACACTGAAGCTTTCTTT. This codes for CASSLHGQAGMNTEAFF.

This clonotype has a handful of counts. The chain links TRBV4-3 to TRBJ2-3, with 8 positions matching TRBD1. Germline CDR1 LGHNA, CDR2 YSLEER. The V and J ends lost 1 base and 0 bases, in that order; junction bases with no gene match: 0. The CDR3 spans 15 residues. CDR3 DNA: TGCGCCAGCAGCCAAGGGACAGGGAGCACAGATACGCAGTATTTT. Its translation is CASSQGTGSTDTQYF.

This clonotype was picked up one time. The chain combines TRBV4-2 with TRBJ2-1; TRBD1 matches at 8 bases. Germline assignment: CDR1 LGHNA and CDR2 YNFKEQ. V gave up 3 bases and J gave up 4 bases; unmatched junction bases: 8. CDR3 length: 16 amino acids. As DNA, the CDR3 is TGTGCCAGCAGCCATCCCCGGGACAGGAGTTACAATGAGCAGTTCTTC. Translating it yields CASSHPRDRSYNEQFF.

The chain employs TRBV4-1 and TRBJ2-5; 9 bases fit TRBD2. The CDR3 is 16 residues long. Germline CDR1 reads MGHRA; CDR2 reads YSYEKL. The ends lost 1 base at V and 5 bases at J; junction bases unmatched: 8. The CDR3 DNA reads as TGCGCCAGCAGCCAAGTTCTCAGCGGGGGGTGGGAGACCCAGTACTTC. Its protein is CASSQVLSGGWETQYF.

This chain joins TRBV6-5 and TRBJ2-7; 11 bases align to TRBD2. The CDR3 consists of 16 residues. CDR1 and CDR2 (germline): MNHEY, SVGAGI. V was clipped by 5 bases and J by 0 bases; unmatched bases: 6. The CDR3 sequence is CASSTLAGGSSYEQYF. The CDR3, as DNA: TGTGCCAGCAGTACCTTAGCGGGAGGGAGCTCCTACGAGCAGTACTTC.

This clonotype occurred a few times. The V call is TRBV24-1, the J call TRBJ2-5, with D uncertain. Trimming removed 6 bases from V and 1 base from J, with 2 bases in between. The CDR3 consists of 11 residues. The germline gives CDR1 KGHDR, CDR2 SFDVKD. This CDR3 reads CATSFQETQYF. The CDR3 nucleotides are TGTGCCACCAGTTTCCAAGAGACCCAGTACTTC.

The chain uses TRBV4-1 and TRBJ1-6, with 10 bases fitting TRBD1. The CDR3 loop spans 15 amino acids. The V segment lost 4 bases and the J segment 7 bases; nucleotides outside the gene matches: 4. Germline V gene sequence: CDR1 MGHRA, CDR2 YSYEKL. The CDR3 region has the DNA TGCGCCAGCAGCCCGGGACAGGGGTTGAATTCACCCCTCCACTTT. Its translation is CASSPGQGLNSPLHF.

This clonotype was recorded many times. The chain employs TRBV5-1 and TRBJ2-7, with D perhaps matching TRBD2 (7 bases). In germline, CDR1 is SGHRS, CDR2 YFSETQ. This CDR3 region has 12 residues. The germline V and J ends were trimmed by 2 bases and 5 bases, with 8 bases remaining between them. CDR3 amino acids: CASSFGGHEQYF. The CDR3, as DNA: TGCGCCAGCAGCTTCGGGGGGCACGAGCAGTACTTC. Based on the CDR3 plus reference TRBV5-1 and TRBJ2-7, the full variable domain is KAGVTQTPRYLIKTRGQQVTLSCSPISGHRSVSWYQQTPGQGLQFLFEYFSETQRNKGNFPGRFSGRQFSNSRSEMNVSTLELGDSALYLCASSFGGHEQYFGPGTRLTVT.

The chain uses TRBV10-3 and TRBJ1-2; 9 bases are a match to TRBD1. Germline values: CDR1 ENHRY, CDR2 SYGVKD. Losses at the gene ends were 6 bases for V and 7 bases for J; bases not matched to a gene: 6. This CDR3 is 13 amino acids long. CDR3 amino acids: CAIRGDRAPGYTF. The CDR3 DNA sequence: TGTGCCATCAGGGGGGACAGGGCCCCTGGCTACACCTTC.

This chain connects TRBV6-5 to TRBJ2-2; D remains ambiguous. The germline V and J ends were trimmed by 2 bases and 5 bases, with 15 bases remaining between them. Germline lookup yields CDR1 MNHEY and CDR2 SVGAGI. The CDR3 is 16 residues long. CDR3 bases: TGTGCCAGCAGTTACGAAGCTAGTATTGCAACCGGGGAGCTGTTTTTT. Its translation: CASSYEASIATGELFF.

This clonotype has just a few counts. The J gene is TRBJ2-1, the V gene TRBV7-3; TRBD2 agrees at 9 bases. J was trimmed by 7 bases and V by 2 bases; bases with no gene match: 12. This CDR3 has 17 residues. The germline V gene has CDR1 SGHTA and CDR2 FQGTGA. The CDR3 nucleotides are TGTGCCAGCAGCTTATCCCCCTTGCCTAGCGGGGTAAATGAGCAGTTCTTC. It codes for CASSLSPLPSGVNEQFF.

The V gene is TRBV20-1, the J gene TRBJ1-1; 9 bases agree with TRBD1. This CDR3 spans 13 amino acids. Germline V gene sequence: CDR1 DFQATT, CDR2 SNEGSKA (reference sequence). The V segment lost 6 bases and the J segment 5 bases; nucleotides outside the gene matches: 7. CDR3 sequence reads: CSAADRGGTEAFF. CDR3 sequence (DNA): TGCAGTGCCGCGGACAGGGGCGGAACTGAAGCTTTCTTT.

The CDR3 reads CASSYRGLSEQYF. CDR3 nucleotides: TGTGCCAGCAGTTACAGGGGGTTGAGCGAGCAGTACTTC. The chain carries TRBV12-3 or TRBV12-4 and TRBJ2-7, with 8 positions matching TRBD1. V lost 4 bases, J lost 6 bases, and 5 bases stayed unmatched. The CDR3 contains 13 residues.

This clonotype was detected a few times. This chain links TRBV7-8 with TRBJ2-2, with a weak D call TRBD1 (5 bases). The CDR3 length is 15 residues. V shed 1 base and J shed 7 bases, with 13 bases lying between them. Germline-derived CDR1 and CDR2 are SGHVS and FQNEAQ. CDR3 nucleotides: TGTGCCAGCAGCTTAGGGGTCACAGGCATCGGGGAGCTGTTTTTT. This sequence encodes CASSLGVTGIGELFF. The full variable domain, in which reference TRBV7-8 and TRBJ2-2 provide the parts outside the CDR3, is GAGVSQSPRYKVAKRGQDVALRCDPISGHVSLFWYQQALGQGPEFLTYFQNEAQLDKSGLPSDRFFAERPEGSVSTLKIQRTQQEDSAVYLCASSLGVTGIGELFFGEGSRLTVL.

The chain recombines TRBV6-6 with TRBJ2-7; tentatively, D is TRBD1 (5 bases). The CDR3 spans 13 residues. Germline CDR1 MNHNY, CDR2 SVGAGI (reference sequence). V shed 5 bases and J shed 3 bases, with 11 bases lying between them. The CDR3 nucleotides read TGTGCCAGCAGTGGCCCACAGGTCTACGAGCAGTACTTC. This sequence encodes CASSGPQVYEQYF.

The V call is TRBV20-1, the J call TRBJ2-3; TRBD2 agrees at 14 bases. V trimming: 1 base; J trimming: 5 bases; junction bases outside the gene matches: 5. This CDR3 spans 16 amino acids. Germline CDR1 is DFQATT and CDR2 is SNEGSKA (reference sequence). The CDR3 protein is CSARGLAGGVGDTQYF. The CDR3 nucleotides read TGCAGTGCTAGAGGACTAGCGGGAGGGGTAGGAGATACGCAGTATTTT.

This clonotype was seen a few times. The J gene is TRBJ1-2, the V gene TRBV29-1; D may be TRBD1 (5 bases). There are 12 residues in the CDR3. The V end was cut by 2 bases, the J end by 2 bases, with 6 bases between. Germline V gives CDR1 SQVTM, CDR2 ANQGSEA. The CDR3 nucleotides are TGCAGCGTTGAATGGGGGAACTATGGCTACACCTTC. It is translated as CSVEWGNYGYTF. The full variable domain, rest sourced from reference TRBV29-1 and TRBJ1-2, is SAVISQKPSRDICQRGTSLTIQCQVDSQVTMMFWYRQQPGQSLTLIATANQGSEATYESGFVIDKFPISRPNLTFSTLTVSNMSPEDSSIYLCSVEWGNYGYTFGSGTRLTVV.

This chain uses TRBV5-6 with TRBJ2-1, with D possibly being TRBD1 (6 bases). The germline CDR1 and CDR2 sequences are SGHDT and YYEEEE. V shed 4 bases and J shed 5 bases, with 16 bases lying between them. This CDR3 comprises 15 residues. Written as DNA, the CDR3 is TGTGCCAGCAGCCCACCAGGATACAGGGACAATGAGCAGTTCTTC. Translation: CASSPPGYRDNEQFF.

The CDR3 is CASTSGTAEETQYF. DNA of the CDR3: TGTGCCAGCACCTCCGGGACAGCAGAAGAGACCCAGTACTTC. The gene calls are TRBV7-9 and TRBJ2-5; the match to TRBD1 covers 7 bases. This CDR3 has 14 residues. CDR1 and CDR2 (germline): SEHNR, FQNEAQ (reference sequence). V gave up 7 bases and J gave up 3 bases; unmatched junction bases: 8.

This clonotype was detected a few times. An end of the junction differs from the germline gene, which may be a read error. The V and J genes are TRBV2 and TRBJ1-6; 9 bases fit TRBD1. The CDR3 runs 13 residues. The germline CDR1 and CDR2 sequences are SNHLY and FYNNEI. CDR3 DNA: TGTGCCGGCAGGGGACAGGGCGAATCACCCCTCCACTTT. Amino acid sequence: CAGRGQGESPLHF.